Listed below are T cell receptor beta chains from one sample, sequenced in a study of blood T cell repertoires in COVID-19. Method: immunoSEQ multiplex PCR; TCRdb's copy keeps in-frame clones and lacks some. The sample includes 30,000 to 35,000 clones, about 88% seen only once; the top ten take 62%. Sequenced sample: peripheral blood. These receptors were collected from an older man with acute or convalescent COVID-19. CDR3s include the opening cysteine and the closing phenylalanine or tryptophan. The D gene is left open where the match is weak. The size of a clone is reported for some rows only, either as once, few or many, or as a class for expanded clones.

clone_size | j_call | v_call | d_call | cdr3_aa | cdr3_nt
NA | TRBJ2-7 | TRBV10-3 | NA | CAISDPTQLSYEQYF | TGTGCCATCAGTGACCCAACGCAACTCTCCTACGAGCAGTACTTC
NA | TRBJ1-2 | TRBV29-1 | TRBD1 | CSVTGGGFTRGYTF | TGCAGCGTTACAGGGGGCGGATTTACTCGTGGCTACACCTTC
NA | TRBJ1-1 | TRBV5-6 | NA | CASSLAGSPNTEAFF | TGTGCCAGCAGCTTGGCAGGCAGCCCGAACACTGAAGCTTTCTTT
NA | TRBJ2-3 | TRBV7-8 | NA | CASSFFGGGTDTQYF | TGTGCCAGCAGCTTTTTCGGCGGCGGCACAGATACGCAGTATTTT
NA | TRBJ1-3 | TRBV18 | TRBD1 | CASSPRTGTSAGNTIYF | TGTGCCAGCTCACCTCGGACAGGAACTTCAGCTGGAAACACCATATATTTT
few | TRBJ2-2 | TRBV29-1 | TRBD1 | CSVTGAGELFF | TGCAGCGTTACAGGGGCCGGGGAGCTGTTTTTT
NA | TRBJ1-2 | TRBV5-4 | TRBD1 | CASSFRTGPSGYTF | TGTGCCAGCAGCTTTCGGACAGGGCCCAGTGGCTACACCTTC
NA | TRBJ2-1 | TRBV7-8 | TRBD2 | CASSLLAGSYNEQFF | TGTGCCAGCAGCCTCCTAGCGGGATCATACAATGAGCAGTTCTTC
once | TRBJ1-4 | TRBV7-9 | NA | CASSFLPLSNEKLFF | TGTGCCAGCAGCTTTCTTCCCCTCAGTAATGAAAAACTGTTTTTT
NA | TRBJ2-7 | TRBV7-2 | NA | CASSPGVGRPIEQYF | TGTGCCAGCAGCCCAGGCGTGGGCAGGCCCATCGAGCAGTACTTC
few | TRBJ1-4 | TRBV7-9 | NA | CASSLGSGQDLTTNEKLFF | TGTGCCAGCAGCTTAGGTTCGGGACAAGACTTAACAACTAATGAAAAACTGTTTTTT
few | TRBJ2-2 | TRBV28 | NA | CASTAGAPAGELFF | TGTGCCAGCACCGCTGGGGCGCCGGCCGGGGAGCTGTTTTTT
NA | TRBJ2-5 | TRBV2 | TRBD2 | CASRDPGLAGGLKGGETQYF | TGTGCCAGCAGAGATCCGGGACTAGCGGGAGGACTAAAGGGGGGAGAGACCCAGTACTTC
NA | TRBJ1-6 | TRBV3-1/TRBV3-2 | TRBD1 | CASRPGQGSPLHF | TGTGCCAGCAGACCGGGACAGGGTTCACCCCTCCACTTT
NA | TRBJ1-3 | TRBV18 | NA | CASSPGATVFSGNTIYF | TGTGCCAGCTCACCAGGCGCGACAGTTTTCTCTGGAAACACCATATATTTT
NA | TRBJ1-1 | TRBV5-1 | NA | CASSWGVQLNTEAFF | TGCGCCAGCAGCTGGGGGGTCCAGTTGAACACTGAAGCTTTCTTT
once | TRBJ1-5 | TRBV28 | NA | CASSLAGFSNQPQHF | TGTGCCAGCAGTCTTGCGGGGTTTAGCAATCAGCCCCAGCATTTT
NA | TRBJ2-7 | TRBV29-1 | NA | CSVLRRDRAYEQYF | TGCAGCGTTCTCAGGAGGGACAGAGCCTACGAGCAGTACTTC
NA | TRBJ2-1 | TRBV4-2 | TRBD2 | CASSQVIAGGPFSYNEQFF | TGTGCCAGCAGCCAAGTAATCGCGGGGGGACCTTTCTCCTACAATGAGCAGTTCTTC
NA | TRBJ1-2 | TRBV5-4 | TRBD1 | CASSRTTGVGYTF | TGTGCCAGCAGCCGTACGACAGGGGTCGGCTACACCTTC
NA | TRBJ1-5 | TRBV10-3 | NA | CAISESSYSNQPQHF | TGTGCCATCAGTGAATCCAGTTATAGCAATCAGCCCCAGCATTTT
NA | TRBJ2-1 | TRBV28 | TRBD2 | CASSFGLAGELNEQFF | TGTGCCAGCAGTTTTGGACTAGCGGGAGAGCTCAATGAGCAGTTCTTC
NA | TRBJ1-3 | TRBV2 | NA | CASSERQASSGNTIYF | TGTGCCAGCAGTGAACGTCAGGCCTCCTCTGGAAACACCATATATTTT
NA | TRBJ2-1 | TRBV7-3 | NA | CASSLIGGGTGQFF | TGTGCCAGCAGCTTAATAGGTGGCGGGACGGGGCAGTTCTTC